Presented here are 9 T cell receptor beta chains from one specimen sequenced in a study of blood T cell repertoires in COVID-19. The method was immunoSEQ multiplex PCR; TCRdb's version includes in-frame clones alone and lacks a portion of them. The sample records approximately 250,000 clones, about 91% being singletons. The sample taken for sequencing was PBMCs or T cells enriched from blood (not recorded which). These receptors were obtained from a woman in her forties with acute COVID-19.

V is TRBV4-3 and J is TRBJ1-4; weak D call: TRBD1 (6 bases). This CDR3 comprises 16 residues. Germline-derived CDR1 and CDR2 are LGHNA and YSLEER. Trimming cost V 1 base and J 5 bases, with 14 bases left between them. The CDR3 loop is CASSQGTVGYNEKLFF. The CDR3 coding sequence is TGCGCCAGCAGCCAAGGGACAGTGGGCTACAATGAAAAACTGTTTTTT.

This chain uses TRBV7-9 with TRBJ2-2; possibly TRBD2 for D (6 bases). The CDR3 spans 13 residues. Germline CDR1 SEHNR, CDR2 FQNEAQ (reference sequence). V dropped 2 bases and J dropped 7 bases, with 8 bases sitting between them. CDR3 protein: CASSLREDGELFF. Here the CDR3 DNA reads TGTGCCAGCAGCTTAAGGGAGGACGGGGAGCTGTTTTTT. The full variable domain, completed using reference TRBV7-9 and TRBJ2-2, is DTGVSQNPRHKITKRGQNVTFRCDPISEHNRLYWYRQTLGQGPEFLTYFQNEAQLEKSRLLSDRFSAERPKGSFSTLEIQRTEQGDSAMYLCASSLREDGELFFGEGSRLTVL.

The V and J genes are TRBV28 and TRBJ1-4, with a tentative D call TRBD1 (6 bases). The V end was cut by 6 bases, the J end by 0 bases, with 17 bases between. CDR3 size: 17 residues. Per the germline V gene, CDR1 is MDHEN and CDR2 is SYDVKM. CDR3 region: CASRGLVRGTTNEKLFF. DNA of the CDR3: TGTGCCAGCAGGGGGCTGGTCAGGGGAACAACTAATGAAAAACTGTTTTTT.

This clone was found once. This chain links TRBV19 with TRBJ2-7, with D possibly TRBD2 on 6 matching bases. From germline, CDR1 is LNHDA and CDR2 SQIVND (reference sequence). V dropped 2 bases and J dropped 3 bases, with 14 bases sitting between them. The CDR3 loop spans 15 amino acids. CDR3 sequence: CASSINAGRGYEQYF. The CDR3 nucleotides are TGTGCCAGTAGTATAAATGCCGGGAGAGGCTACGAGCAGTACTTC.

The J gene is TRBJ2-1, the V gene TRBV29-1; possibly TRBD2 for D (6 bases). The CDR3 is 16 residues long. Trimming shortened V by 4 bases and J by 4 bases, and 20 bases separated the two germline ends. CDR1 and CDR2 (germline): SQVTM, ANQGSEA. The CDR3 DNA sequence: TGCAGCGTTGGGGGAAACCGGGACTTCCTTTACAATGAGCAGTTCTTC. It yields the protein CSVGGNRDFLYNEQFF.

The chain combines TRBV5-1 with TRBJ2-1; TRBD1 matches 8 bases. This CDR3 contains 13 residues. Germline CDR1 SGHRS, CDR2 YFSETQ. The junction had 9 bases not matched to a gene; V was cut back by 4 bases and J by 12 bases. In DNA, the CDR3 is TGCGCCAGCAGCCCAGGACAGGGATGGGGGCAGTTCTTC. Translating gives CASSPGQGWGQFF.

This clone came up a few times. The J gene is TRBJ1-1, the V gene TRBV12-3 or TRBV12-4; D is possibly TRBD1 (5 bases). This CDR3 has 13 residues. Trimming left V 7 bases short and J 5 bases short, with 14 bases between. In DNA, the CDR3 is TGTGCCAGCACCACCTGGGGGGGGACTGAAGCTTTCTTT. This translates into CASTTWGGTEAFF.

This clone was seen once. The chain recombines TRBV9 with TRBJ2-7; the match to TRBD1 covers 7 bases. Germline V gene data show CDR1 as SGDLS and CDR2 as YYNGEE. Losses at the gene ends were 4 bases for V and 2 bases for J; bases not matched to a gene: 6. The CDR3 is 14 residues long. CDR3 sequence reads: CASSPRDRTYEQYF. CDR3 nucleotide sequence: TGTGCCAGCAGCCCCCGGGACAGAACCTACGAGCAGTACTTC.

V is TRBV7-2 and J is TRBJ2-5, with D tentatively TRBD2 (5 bases). CDR3 length: 15 residues. From germline, CDR1 is SGHTA and CDR2 FQGNSA. Trimming shortened V by 2 bases and J by 3 bases, and 13 bases separated the two germline ends. The CDR3 is CASSLWSGREETQYF. The CDR3 bases are TGTGCCAGCAGCTTATGGAGCGGTAGAGAAGAGACCCAGTACTTC.